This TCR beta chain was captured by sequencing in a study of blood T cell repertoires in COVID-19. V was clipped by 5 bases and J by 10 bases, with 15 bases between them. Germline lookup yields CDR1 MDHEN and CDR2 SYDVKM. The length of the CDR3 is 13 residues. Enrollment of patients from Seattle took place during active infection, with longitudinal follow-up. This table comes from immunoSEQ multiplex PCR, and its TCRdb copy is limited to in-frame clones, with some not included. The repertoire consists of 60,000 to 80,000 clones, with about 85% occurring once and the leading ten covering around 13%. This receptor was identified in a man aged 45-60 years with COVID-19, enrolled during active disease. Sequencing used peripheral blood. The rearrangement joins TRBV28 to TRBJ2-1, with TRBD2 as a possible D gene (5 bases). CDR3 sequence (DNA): TGTGCCAGCAGTCTACCAAGAGCGGAGGAGCAGTTCTTC. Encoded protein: CASSLPRAEEQFF. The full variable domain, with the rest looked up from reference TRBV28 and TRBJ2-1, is DVKVTQSSRYLVKRTGEKVFLECVQDMDHENMFWYRQDPGLGLRLIYFSYDVKMKEKGDIPEGYSVSREKKERFSLILESASTNQTSMYLCASSLPRAEEQFFGPGTRLTVL.